The 24 T cell receptor beta chains in this list originate from one sample, sequenced in a study of shared clonotypes between healthy human individuals. TCRdb's copy holds only in-frame clones and misses some; the assay was immunoSEQ multiplex PCR. The repertoire holds about 2.5 million clones, with 85% to 95% as singletons. Sequencing was done on a sample of naive CD4+ T cells from PBMCs. Subset here: CD45RA+ positively selected. Every receptor here comes from a man between 18 and 35 years old in good health. Some clones in this sample may be carry-over from other donors' samples.

The V gene is TRBV5-6, the J gene TRBJ1-1, with a weak D call TRBD1 (6 bases). Trimming cost V 0 bases and J 0 bases, with 15 bases left between them. The CDR3 sequence is 17 residues long. Germline CDR1 and CDR2: SGHDT and YYEEEE. The CDR3 DNA sequence: TGTGCCAGCAGCTTGGGGTTGACCGGGGGCATGAACACTGAAGCTTTCTTT. Translated, it gives CASSLGLTGGMNTEAFF.

V gene TRBV28 combines with J gene TRBJ2-3; 7 nucleotides align to TRBD1. Germline CDR1 reads MDHEN; CDR2 reads SYDVKM. The length of the CDR3 is 15 residues. The J segment lost 6 bases and the V segment lost 3 bases, leaving 9 bases of the junction unmatched. CDR3 protein: CASSLPGTASDTQYF. DNA for the CDR3: TGTGCCAGCAGTTTGCCCGGGACAGCCTCGGATACGCAGTATTTT.

Concerning this clone itself: The same CDR3 can be traced to other DNA sequences in this sample. This CDR3 reads CASSRDRNTGELFF. CDR3 sequence (DNA): TGTGCCAGCAGTCGCGACCGGAACACCGGGGAGCTGTTTTTT. The V and J genes are TRBV2 and TRBJ2-2, with D hard to call. The germline V gene encodes CDR1 SNHLY and CDR2 FYNNEI. The CDR3 is 14 amino acids. Trimming removed 5 bases from V and 1 base from J, with 8 bases in between.

As regards this clone: Other nucleotide sequences from this sample produce the same CDR3. The chain is built from TRBV28 and TRBJ2-3; 9 nucleotides line up with TRBD2. Germline V lookup: CDR1 MDHEN, CDR2 SYDVKM. The CDR3 totals 16 residues. J was trimmed by 0 bases and V by 2 bases; bases with no gene match: 3. CDR3 in amino acids: CASSLGLAGSTDTQYF. Written as DNA, the CDR3 is TGTGCCAGCAGTTTAGGGCTAGCGGGAAGCACAGATACGCAGTATTTT.

V and J are TRBV18 and TRBJ1-2; 9 bases are a match to TRBD1. V was clipped by 2 bases and J by 8 bases; unmatched bases: 9. Germline assignment: CDR1 KGHSH and CDR2 LQKENI. The CDR3 runs to 15 residues. Written as DNA, the CDR3 is TGTGCCAGCTCACCAATGGGGACAGGGACATCAGGCTACACCTTC. Protein product: CASSPMGTGTSGYTF. The variable domain in full, completed from reference TRBV18 and TRBJ1-2, reads NAGVMQNPRHLVRRRGQEARLRCSPMKGHSHVYWYRQLPEEGLKFMVYLQKENIIDESGMPKERFSAEFPKEGPSILRIQQVVRGDSAAYFCASSPMGTGTSGYTFGSGTRLTVV.

The chain uses TRBV5-1 and TRBJ2-4; no firm D call. V gave up 0 bases and J gave up 0 bases, with 7 bases separating them. Germline loops: CDR1 SGHRS, CDR2 YFSETQ. The CDR3 has 15 residues. The CDR3 spells CASSLGPLAKNIQYF. The CDR3 nucleotides read TGCGCCAGCAGCTTGGGACCACTAGCCAAAAACATTCAGTACTTC.

The chain joins TRBV5-6 to TRBJ2-7; D is undetermined. In germline, CDR1 is SGHDT, CDR2 YYEEEE. The V end lost 1 base, the J end lost 1 base, and 15 bases lay between the germline ends. The CDR3 is 16 residues long. The CDR3 DNA reads as TGTGCCAGCAGCTTGAGGCGGATCATAGAATCCTACGAGCAGTACTTC. Residues: CASSLRRIIESYEQYF.

The CDR3: CSVAGFRGQGRYEQYF. In DNA, the CDR3 is TGCAGCGTTGCTGGGTTCAGGGGACAGGGCCGTTACGAGCAGTACTTC. The chain combines TRBV29-1 with TRBJ2-7, with TRBD1 matching 9 bases. Looked up from germline, CDR1 is SQVTM and CDR2 is ANQGSEA. V lost 4 bases and J lost 4; bases outside the gene matches: 14. The CDR3 sequence is 16 residues long.

This chain joins TRBV7-6 and TRBJ1-4; the match to TRBD1 covers 9 bases. The CDR3 totals 15 residues. With V trimmed by 5 bases and J by 8 bases, 9 bases remained unmatched. CDR1 SGHVS and CDR2 FNYEAQ come from the germline V gene. CDR3 bases: TGTGCCAGCAGCCGTCGACAGGGGGGGGACGAAAAACTGTTTTTT. Translation: CASSRRQGGDEKLFF.

The rearrangement uses TRBV6-5 and TRBJ1-5; D is perhaps TRBD1 (5 bases). Germline CDR1 MNHEY, CDR2 SVGAGI. V was clipped by 6 bases and J by 9 bases, with 18 bases between them. This CDR3 region has 14 residues. The CDR3 here is CASRGTGLVGPQHF. The CDR3 DNA follows: TGTGCCAGCAGGGGGACGGGACTCGTGGGGCCCCAGCATTTT.

This clone was observed a handful of times. The chain has TRBV11-2 and TRBJ2-2; D is uncertain. The germline CDR1 and CDR2 sequences are SGHAT and FQNNGV. V was pared by 5 bases and J by 6 bases, with 10 bases between. This CDR3 spans 13 amino acids. The CDR3 DNA is TGTGCCAGCAGCCCCCTTAGAGCCGGGGAGCTGTTTTTT. Translated: CASSPLRAGELFF.

As for this clone: The junction shows a germline mismatch at one end, possibly a read error. The rearrangement uses TRBV4-2 and TRBJ1-5; D ambiguous. The CDR3 extends over 15 amino acids. CDR1 and CDR2 (germline): LGHNA, YNFKEQ. The CDR3 DNA reads as TGTGCCAGCAGTCAAGAGCGTGGAAGGAATCAGCCCCAGCATTTT. This gives the protein CASSQERGRNQPQHF.

There are a few counts of this clone. The V call is TRBV19, the J call TRBJ1-1; perhaps TRBD1 as D (5 bases). This CDR3 comprises 15 residues. Deletions cut 4 bases from V and 10 bases from J, with 22 bases between. The germline CDR1 and CDR2 sequences are LNHDA and SQIVND (reference sequence). The CDR3 region has the DNA TGTGCCAGTAGTACTCCTCGGGCAGGGACCACCGCAGCTTTCTTT. Amino acid sequence: CASSTPRAGTTAAFF.

The chain uses TRBV18 and TRBJ2-7; D unclear. V lost 1 base to trimming and J lost 4 bases, with 17 bases between them. This CDR3 comprises 16 residues. Germline CDR1 KGHSH, CDR2 LQKENI. CDR3 loop: CASSPLSRIRPYEQYF. CDR3 DNA sequence: TGTGCCAGCTCACCACTTTCCAGGATACGGCCGTACGAGCAGTACTTC.

This clone was recorded once. The chain has TRBV9 and TRBJ2-7; no clear D gene. The length of the CDR3 is 14 residues. In germline, CDR1 is SGDLS, CDR2 YYNGEE. The V end lost 4 bases, the J end lost 0 bases, and 11 bases lay between the germline ends. The DNA for the CDR3 is TGTGCCAGCAGCCCCCAACCCGGCTCCTACGAGCAGTACTTC. Protein product: CASSPQPGSYEQYF.

This chain uses TRBV11-2 with TRBJ2-1; 11 bases match TRBD2. Germline CDR1 reads SGHAT; CDR2 reads FQNNGV. J gave up 13 bases and V 1 base, and 9 bases lay outside the gene matches. This CDR3 contains 15 residues. CDR3: CASSLAGTSGAKQFF. For the CDR3, the DNA is TGTGCCAGCAGCTTAGCCGGGACTAGCGGAGCGAAACAGTTCTTC.

V gene TRBV28 combines with J gene TRBJ2-1; TRBD2 matches 8 bases. The germline V gene has CDR1 MDHEN and CDR2 SYDVKM. CDR3 length equals 16 residues. Trimming removed 3 bases from V and 6 bases from J; junction bases left unmatched: 10. CDR3 nucleotides: TGTGCCAGCAGTTTTCAGTTGACTAGCGAGAGCAATGAGCAGTTCTTC. This translates into CASSFQLTSESNEQFF.

The J gene is TRBJ2-3, the V gene TRBV4-1, with 10 bases that match TRBD2. The J segment lost 3 bases and the V segment lost 0 bases, leaving 12 bases of the junction unmatched. Per germline, CDR1 MGHRA and CDR2 YSYEKL. The CDR3 contains 19 residues. This CDR3 is CASSQDNRGAGGLTDTQYF. CDR3 coding DNA: TGCGCCAGCAGCCAAGATAACAGGGGAGCGGGAGGGCTTACAGATACGCAGTATTTT.

The V gene is TRBV5-1, the J gene TRBJ2-1, with 7 bases that match TRBD2. The CDR3 is made up of 17 amino acids. V trimming: 2 bases; J trimming: 0 bases; junction bases outside the gene matches: 8. CDR1 SGHRS and CDR2 YFSETQ come from the germline V gene. CDR3 DNA sequence: TGCGCCAGCAGCTTTTGGGCTAGCGGAAGCTCCTACAATGAGCAGTTCTTC. Amino acids: CASSFWASGSSYNEQFF.

Only a few counts were recorded for this clone. This chain links TRBV7-8 with TRBJ1-2, with unresolved D. Germline V gene sequence: CDR1 SGHVS, CDR2 FQNEAQ. The CDR3 extends over 13 amino acids. Trimming removed 1 base at V and 7 bases at J, with 10 bases between. CDR3 sequence (DNA): TGTGCCAGCAGCTTAGAGTTGTGGGGTGGCTACACCTTC. Its translation is CASSLELWGGYTF.

The gene calls are TRBV27 and TRBJ2-6; TRBD1 agrees at 9 bases. Germline CDR1 reads MNHEY; CDR2 reads SMNVEV (reference sequence). V was pared by 4 bases and J by 0 bases, with 4 bases of the junction left unmatched. CDR3 length: 17 residues. Here the CDR3 DNA reads TGTGCCAGCAGTTATGGGACAGGGTACTCTGGGGCCAACGTCCTGACTTTC. Protein sequence: CASSYGTGYSGANVLTF. The complete variable domain, with remaining parts taken from reference TRBV27 and TRBJ2-6, reads EAQVTQNPRYLITVTGKKLTVTCSQNMNHEYMSWYRQDPGLGLRQIYYSMNVEVTDKGDVPEGYKVSRKEKRNFPLILESPSPNQTSLYFCASSYGTGYSGANVLTFGAGSRLTVL.

This rearrangement joins TRBV7-6 to TRBJ1-4; tentatively, D is TRBD1 (5 bases). The V end lost 2 bases, the J end lost 5 bases, and 15 bases lay between the germline ends. The CDR3 spans 16 residues. CDR1 is SGHVS, CDR2 FNYEAQ, per germline. The CDR3 spells CASSLLPGTRNEKLFF. The DNA of the CDR3 is TGTGCCAGCAGCTTATTACCCGGGACGAGGAATGAAAAACTGTTTTTT.

The rearrangement links TRBV6-6 to TRBJ1-4; D is ambiguous. The CDR3 has 14 residues. The V and J ends lost 6 bases and 4 bases respectively, with 12 bases between them. Germline CDR1 MNHNY, CDR2 SVGAGI (reference sequence). The CDR3 sequence: CASRSGSLNEKLFF. The CDR3 DNA reads as TGTGCCAGCAGGTCGGGAAGCCTTAATGAAAAACTGTTTTTT.

This chain connects TRBV19 to TRBJ1-2; 7 positions agree with TRBD1. Germline V gene lookup returns CDR1 LNHDA and CDR2 SQIVND (reference sequence). After removal of 4 bases from V and 2 bases from J, the junction contained 16 bases not matched to a gene. The CDR3 extends over 18 amino acids. The CDR3 nucleotides read TGTGCCAGTAGTAAAGAAACCTACAACAGGGGTTCCAACTATGGCTACACCTTC. Translated, it gives CASSKETYNRGSNYGYTF. The whole variable domain, filled in from reference TRBV19 and TRBJ1-2, reads DGGITQSPKYLFRKEGQNVTLSCEQNLNHDAMYWYRQDPGQGLRLIYYSQIVNDFQKGDIAEGYSVSREKKESFPLTVTSAQKNPTAFYLCASSKETYNRGSNYGYTFGSGTRLTVV.